The sequence of this T cell receptor (beta chain) was determined in a study of blood T cells in healthy people across ages. Germline CDR1 reads DFQATT; CDR2 reads SNEGSKA (reference sequence). This CDR3 is built from 12 residues. With 3 bases removed from V and 3 bases from J, the gap between germline ends came to 5 bases. The use of a sample-barcoded 5' primer and a J-beta primer mix characterized a second PCR of roughly 6 to 11 cycles. Every cDNA molecule bore a tag from a template-switch adaptor containing 12 random nucleotides. MiXCR was run by TCRdb on the 5' RACE reads, yielding one entry per CDR3 protein. This table holds 710,000 or so distinct CDR3 sequences, 32% found once.

The sample consisted of blood. V is TRBV20-1 and J is TRBJ2-2; no definite D call. This TCR was recovered from an elderly woman in good health. The CDR3 DNA sequence: TGCAGTGCTAGTACGGACACCGGGGAGCTGTTTTTT. Translation: CSASTDTGELFF.